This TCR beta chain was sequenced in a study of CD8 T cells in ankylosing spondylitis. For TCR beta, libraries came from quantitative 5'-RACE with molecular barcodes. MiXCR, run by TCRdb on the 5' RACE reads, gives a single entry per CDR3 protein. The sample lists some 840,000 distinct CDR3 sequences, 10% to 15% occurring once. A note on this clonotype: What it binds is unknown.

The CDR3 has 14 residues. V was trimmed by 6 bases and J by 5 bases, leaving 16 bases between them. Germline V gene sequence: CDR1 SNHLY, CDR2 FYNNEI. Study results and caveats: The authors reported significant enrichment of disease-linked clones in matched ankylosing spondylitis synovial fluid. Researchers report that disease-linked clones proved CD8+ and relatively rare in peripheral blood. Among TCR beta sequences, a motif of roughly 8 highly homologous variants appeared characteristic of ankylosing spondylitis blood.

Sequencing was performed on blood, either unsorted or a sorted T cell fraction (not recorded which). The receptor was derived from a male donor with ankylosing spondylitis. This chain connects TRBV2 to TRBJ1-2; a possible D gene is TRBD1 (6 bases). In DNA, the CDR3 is TGTGCCAGCAGCGTTCGACAGGTTACTTATGGCTACACCTTC. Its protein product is CASSVRQVTYGYTF.